The T cell receptor (beta chain) under discussion was sequenced for a study of blood T cell repertoires in COVID-19. Clones were sequenced by immunoSEQ multiplex PCR, and TCRdb holds only the in-frame ones, with some missing. The sample lists about 250,000 clones, 80% to 90% occurring once. From germline, CDR1 is MDHEN and CDR2 SYDVKM. V was trimmed by 6 bases and J by 1 base, leaving 13 bases between them. The CDR3 extends over 15 amino acids. This clonotype was obtained from a man older than 75 with acute or convalescent COVID-19. V and J are TRBV28 and TRBJ1-5; perhaps TRBD1 as D (5 bases). Sequencing was carried out using peripheral blood. CDR3 in amino acids: CASSLGGWSNQPQHF. CDR3 coding DNA: TGTGCCAGCAGCCTCGGGGGATGGAGCAATCAGCCCCAGCATTTT.